Presented here are 12 T cell receptor beta chains from one specimen sequenced in a study of OX40 agonist ivuxolimab in advanced cancers. TCRdb's copy holds only in-frame clones and misses some; the assay was immunoSEQ multiplex PCR. The data contain tens of thousands of clones, approximately 90% of them singletons. The material sequenced was CD4+ or CD8+ T cells sorted from blood, taken in a trial of the OX40 agonist ivuxolimab. The receptors here all came from an adult with an advanced solid tumor such as melanoma, head and neck, liver or kidney cancer.

The chain recombines TRBV11-3 with TRBJ2-3, with D possibly matching TRBD2 (6 bases). V lost 3 bases to trimming and J lost 2 bases, with 12 bases between them. The germline gives CDR1 SGHNT, CDR2 YENEEA. The CDR3 extends over 15 amino acids. CDR3 in DNA: TGTGCCAGCAGCTTGGGGGGATCGATCACAGATACGCAGTATTTT. Translated, it gives CASSLGGSITDTQYF. The full variable domain, completed using reference TRBV11-3 and TRBJ2-3, is EAGVVQSPRYKIIEKKQPVAFWCNPISGHNTLYWYLQNLGQGPELLIRYENEEAVDDSQLPKDRFSAERLKGVDSTLKIQPAELGDSAVYLCASSLGGSITDTQYFGPGTRLTVL.

This clone was recorded only once. The chain combines TRBV11-1 with TRBJ2-6; D is possibly TRBD1 (6 bases). This CDR3 is 17 amino acids long. Germline V gives CDR1 SGHAT, CDR2 FQDESV (reference sequence). Trimming left V 5 bases short and J 0 bases short, with 14 bases between. CDR3 protein: CASSLGTPSSGANVLTF. In DNA, the CDR3 is TGTGCCAGCAGCCTCGGGACACCCTCCTCTGGGGCCAACGTCCTGACTTTC.

This clone occurred once. This chain joins TRBV7-2 and TRBJ2-5; TRBD2 is a possible D gene (5 bases). Germline-derived CDR1 and CDR2 are SGHTA and FQGNSA. V was cut by 0 bases and J by 0 bases, with 8 bases left in between. The CDR3 extends over 15 amino acids. CDR3 coding DNA: TGTGCCAGCAGCTTAGCGCGAGGGAACCAAGAGACCCAGTACTTC. Amino acid sequence: CASSLARGNQETQYF.

This clone was detected a few times. The chain carries TRBV5-1 and TRBJ2-3, with 8 positions matching TRBD2. This CDR3 is built from 14 residues. Germline V gives CDR1 SGHRS, CDR2 YFSETQ. With 4 bases clipped from V and 9 bases from J, the junction kept 10 bases outside the gene matches. CDR3 DNA sequence: TGCGCCAGCAGCAGCCCCGGACTAGCCTCCACGCAGTATTTT. It codes for CASSSPGLASTQYF.

The J gene is TRBJ1-2, the V gene TRBV19; D uncertain. The CDR3 has 13 amino acids. The germline V gene encodes CDR1 LNHDA and CDR2 SQIVND (reference sequence). Trimming shortened V by 6 bases and J by 4 bases, and 12 bases separated the two germline ends. CDR3 nucleotides: TGTGCCAGTAGCGTAAACCCAGTCTATGGCTACACCTTC. It translates to CASSVNPVYGYTF.

This chain uses TRBV18 with TRBJ2-5; 8 bases are a match to TRBD2. Germline V CDR1 and CDR2: KGHSH, LQKENI. This CDR3 has 17 amino acids. Unmatched junction bases numbered 12, after V lost 1 base and J lost 5 bases. Here the CDR3 reads CASSPRIAGIHGETQYF. The CDR3 DNA reads as TGTGCCAGCTCACCACGGATAGCGGGAATACATGGGGAGACCCAGTACTTC.

The J gene is TRBJ2-1, the V gene TRBV4-1, with D possibly called TRBD1 or TRBD2 (5 bases each). Germline V gene data show CDR1 as MGHRA and CDR2 as YSYEKL. Trimming removed 7 bases from V and 7 bases from J, with 17 bases in between. This CDR3 is built from 14 residues. The CDR3 sequence: CASTERGLGNEQFF. The DNA of the CDR3 is TGCGCCAGCACGGAGAGGGGCCTGGGGAATGAGCAGTTCTTC.

About this clone itself: The sample holds other DNA sequences that translate to the same CDR3. The V and J genes are TRBV11-3 and TRBJ1-1, with D possibly TRBD1 on 5 matching bases. V lost 5 bases to trimming and J lost 1 base, with 8 bases between them. Germline V gene sequence: CDR1 SGHNT, CDR2 YENEEA. There are 13 residues in the CDR3. Written as DNA, the CDR3 is TGTGCCAGCAGCCTGGGGGGGAACACTGAAGCTTTCTTT. The encoded protein is CASSLGGNTEAFF.

V is TRBV19 and J is TRBJ1-5; 8 nucleotides align to TRBD1. Germline CDR1 and CDR2: LNHDA and SQIVND (reference sequence). J was trimmed by 10 bases and V by 5 bases; bases with no gene match: 10. The CDR3 runs 14 residues. For the CDR3, the DNA is TGTGCCAGTAGTGTTAACAGGGGGAGCAATCCCCAGCATTTT. This gives the protein CASSVNRGSNPQHF. Together with reference TRBV19 and TRBJ1-5, the CDR3 gives the full variable domain: DGGITQSPKYLFRKEGQNVTLSCEQNLNHDAMYWYRQDPGQGLRLIYYSQIVNDFQKGDIAEGYSVSREKKESFPLTVTSAQKNPTAFYLCASSVNRGSNPQHFGDGTRLSIL.

This clone was seen just once. The V and J genes are TRBV10-3 and TRBJ1-5; D remains unclear. In germline, CDR1 is ENHRY, CDR2 SYGVKD. The CDR3 length is 15 residues. The ends were cut back, 0 bases at V and 0 bases at J, with 6 bases in the middle. CDR3 residues: CAISESGVSNQPQHF. The CDR3 DNA reads TGTGCCATCAGTGAGTCCGGGGTTAGCAATCAGCCCCAGCATTTT.

CDR3 in amino acids: CASSAGTRQVTGNTIYF. CDR3 nucleotides: TGTGCCAGCAGTGCCGGGACTCGACAGGTCACAGGAAACACCATATATTTT. The chain uses TRBV5-4 and TRBJ1-3; the D gene is possibly TRBD1 (6 bases). The CDR3 consists of 17 residues. V was clipped by 5 bases and J by 4 bases, with 22 bases between them. Germline loops: CDR1 SGHNT, CDR2 YYREEE (reference sequence).

The chain couples TRBV19 to TRBJ2-3; D not certain. This CDR3 has 13 amino acids. Trimming shortened V by 1 base and J by 1 base, and 3 bases separated the two germline ends. CDR1 is LNHDA and CDR2 is SQIVND in the germline V gene (reference sequence). CDR3 region: CASSIGRTDTQYF. The CDR3 region has the DNA TGTGCCAGTAGTATAGGGCGCACAGATACGCAGTATTTT.